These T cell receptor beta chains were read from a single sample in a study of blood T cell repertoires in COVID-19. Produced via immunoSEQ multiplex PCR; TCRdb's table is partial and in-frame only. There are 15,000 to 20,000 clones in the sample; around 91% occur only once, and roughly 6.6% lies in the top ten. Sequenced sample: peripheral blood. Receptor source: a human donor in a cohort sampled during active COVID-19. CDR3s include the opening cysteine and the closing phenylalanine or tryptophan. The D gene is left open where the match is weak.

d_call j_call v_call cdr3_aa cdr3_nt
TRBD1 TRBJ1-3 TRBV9 CASSVGQGYGNTIYF TGTGCCAGCAGCGTGGGACAGGGCTATGGAAACACCATATATTTT
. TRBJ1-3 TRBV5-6 CASSLADRGNTIYF TGTGCCAGCAGCTTGGCCGACAGAGGAAACACCATATATTTT
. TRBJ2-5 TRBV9 CASSLDPGGETQYF TGTGCCAGCAGCTTAGACCCCGGAGGGGAGACCCAGTACTTC
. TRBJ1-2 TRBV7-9 CASSLVGGRDGYTF TGTGCCAGCAGCTTAGTAGGCGGTCGGGATGGCTACACCTTC
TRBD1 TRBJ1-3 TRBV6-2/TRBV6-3 CASSLDRVRNTIYF TGTGCCAGCAGTCTCGACAGGGTGAGAAACACCATATATTTT
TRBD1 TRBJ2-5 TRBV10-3 CAIIGQGTSRQETQYF TGTGCCATCATTGGACAGGGGACCAGCCGCCAAGAGACCCAGTACTTC
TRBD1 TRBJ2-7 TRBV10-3 CAIRGERGRKEQYF TGTGCCATCAGAGGAGAGAGGGGGCGGAAAGAGCAGTACTTC
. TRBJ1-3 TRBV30 CAWSPLGTIGNTIYF TGTGCCTGGAGCCCATTGGGGACAATCGGAAACACCATATATTTT
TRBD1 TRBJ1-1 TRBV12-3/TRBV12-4 CASSTTGGEAFF TGTGCCAGCAGTACCACAGGGGGCGAAGCTTTCTTT
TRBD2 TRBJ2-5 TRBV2 CASASGDSPRETQYF TGTGCCAGCGCTAGCGGGGACTCTCCCCGAGAGACCCAGTACTTC
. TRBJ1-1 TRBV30 CAWSVGRGSRLEAFF TGTGCCTGGAGTGTAGGGCGGGGGAGTAGGCTTGAAGCTTTCTTT
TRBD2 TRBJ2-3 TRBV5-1 CASSLFPSGASTDTQYF TGCGCCAGCAGCTTGTTCCCTAGCGGGGCTAGCACAGATACGCAGTATTTT
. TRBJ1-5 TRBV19 CASEAAVDQPQHF TGTGCCAGTGAAGCGGCTGTGGATCAGCCCCAGCATTTT
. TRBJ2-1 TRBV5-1 CASSLGDPGNEQFF TGCGCCAGCAGCTTGGGTGATCCCGGGAATGAGCAGTTCTTC
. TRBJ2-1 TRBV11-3 CASSLDGGYEQFF TGTGCCAGCAGCTTAGATGGGGGCTATGAGCAGTTCTTC
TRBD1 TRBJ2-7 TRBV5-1 CASSVGTGGVEQYF TGCGCCAGCAGCGTCGGGACAGGGGGCGTGGAGCAGTACTTC
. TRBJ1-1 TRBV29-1 CSTRDTQGGEAFF TGCAGCACCAGGGATACACAGGGTGGTGAAGCTTTCTTT